This TCR beta chain stems from a study of T cell repertoires in cytomegalovirus infection (dated by TCRdb to about 2019). Background for the entire study: The HLA type of each donor mattered for the analysis, because public TCR beta signatures pointed to carriage of CMV infection along with the matching HLA type. Overall study results and their limits: In both this cohort and an independent approximately 370-donor cohort, the cumulative frequency of public TCR beta family members distinguished carriers of CMV infection plus the relevant HLA type. The ex vivo response was dominated by HLA-C-restricted CMV-specific TCR beta clonotypes, which also provided the single most frequent clonotype in two of eight donors.

Sequencing instrument: Illumina HiSeq 1500. The raw public data were reprocessed by TCRdb itself: fastp quality trimming at Q25, MiXCR clonotype calling, in-frame beta chains only. Duplicate CDR3 protein sequences are folded into a single record with the most common DNA and genes. The sample includes approximately 500,000 distinct CDR3 sequences, with around 27% observed a single time. The ten largest clonotypes hold less than 15% of the sample. With respect to this clonotype: Its antigen target is currently unknown. No per-base quality is available; no much larger clone lies one base away.

Via the germline V gene, CDR1 is SGHTA and CDR2 FQGTGA. The CDR3 goes from the cysteine to the phenylalanine over 15 residues. Just the 45-base CDR3 DNA is kept, in frame starting at base 1. The junction shows trimming of 5 bases on V and 3 bases on J, plus 15 bases between the germline ends. The sample consisted of PBMCs. This TCR was recovered from a human donor in good health (CMV status not recorded). Some clones in this sample may be carry-over from other donors' samples. The chain couples TRBV7-3 to TRBJ2-3, with a weak D call of TRBD2 (6 bases match). The CDR3 in this case is CASSRYGGVTDTQYF. Read as DNA, the sequence is TGTGCCAGCAGCCGATACGGAGGGGTGACAGATACGCAGTATTTT.